This section outlines one T cell receptor beta chain sequence together with its context. Its antigen is still unknown. This record belongs to a study of cytomegalovirus exposure and HLA in healthy donors. In germline, CDR1 is SGHTA, CDR2 FQGNSA. The CDR3 length is 17 residues. Germline trimming cut 1 base from V and 7 bases from J; bases unmatched to any gene: 8. The study ran its PCR with 60 Vbeta and 13 Jbeta primers. Assay used: immunoSEQ multiplex PCR; TCRdb lists only in-frame clones, some missing. Among over 150,000 clones listed, around 80% were seen once. Study-level points and caveats: Certain sequence variants were highly shared and formed a cluster, and this cluster was likely a sequencing artifact. The study had only CMV serostatus as immune exposure information. As a later analysis revealed, most CMV-associated TCR beta chains appeared HLA-restricted.

This sequence originates from a woman aged 55 to 70 in good health and CMV-seropositive. The genes are TRBV7-2 and TRBJ2-1; the match to TRBD2 covers 12 bases. Sequencing was done on a sample of PBMCs. The CDR3 DNA reads as TGTGCCAGCAGCTTAGAGTCTAGCGGGAGGGCCTGGAATGAGCAGTTCTTC. The encoded protein is CASSLESSGRAWNEQFF.